This T cell receptor beta chain was captured by sequencing in a study of T cell responses to AZD1222 COVID-19 vaccine (dated by TCRdb to the early 2020s). Regarding the study in general: TCR sequencing was performed for some 250 trial participants, of whom 200 to 220 were given two doses of AZD1222 and approximately 26 were given two doses of MenACWY control vaccine. Trial participants were enrolled by age into subgroups of 18-55, 56-69 and 70-plus years, and around 150, 28 and 57 TCR-sequenced participants, respectively, were included in these subgroups.

On the study overall, not on this receptor specifically: Because no samples from the day 14 peak response were available, repertoires could be characterized only after the peak T cell response. Only five or six AZD1222 recipients were SARS-CoV-2 seropositive at baseline, limiting conclusions about previously exposed vaccinees. A significant rise in spike-specific TCR breadth and depth was observed after two AZD1222 doses relative to day 0 and relative to MenACWY recipients. The whole spike protein was spanned by vaccine-associated CD4 TCRs, and dominant responses were seen in regions 160-218 and 743-854. In the small 56-69-year group, the increase in depth fell short of significance, most likely because of low power. Participants were mostly white British and included more females than males, and it was suggested by the authors that clonal diversity may have been underestimated. Reportedly, close to half of the unique spike-specific TCRs recognized epitopes lying outside the regions that are mutated in the B.1.351 and B.1.1.7 variants.

Trimming at the junction amounts to 1 base on V and 11 bases on J, and the germline ends lie 14 bases apart. The CDR3 holds 13 amino acids from the cysteine to the phenylalanine. The entry retains the CDR3 DNA only, 39 bases that are in frame from base 1. Based on the germline V gene, the CDR1 and CDR2 sequences are SGHVS and FNYEAQ. This clone came up a few times. Its target antigen remains unknown. The sample holds no much larger clone one base away, and base qualities are not on file. The CDR3 regions of human TCRbeta chains were analyzed by immunosequencing. In the paper's pipeline: Repertoire TCRs were checked for matches against a reference library of SARS-CoV-2-specific TCRs that had been generated using the MIRA antigen-specificity platform. Breadth was defined as the fraction of unique TCRs that were SARS-CoV-2-associated, and depth was defined as the fraction of total T cells that were SARS-CoV-2-associated. Using the MIRA data, each spike-specific TCR was assigned both to the spike region to which the TCR was reactive and to a CD4 or CD8 class. Log10-transformed breadth and depth values were compared by one-way ANOVA with Sidak's multiple comparisons tests. This immuneACCESS table, as held by TCRdb, lists in-frame sequences with V and J called but not all clones. Of the missing ones, under half trace to an unresolved V gene in checked studies; the others have no known cause. Clonal size and the V and J genes are those of that table, whereas D and trimming came from the DNA. In all, the sample holds 86,000 or so clones, and around 90% of those were seen once. In total, the top ten clones hold 11% of the sample.

This specimen's time point label, interpreted: about 28 days (+/-7) after the second vaccine dose. AZD1222 recipients whose second dose came at about 4 weeks and those whose second dose came at about 12 weeks were combined into one group, since spike-specific TCR depth and breadth did not differ between the two schedules. Vaccinee samples were obtained from the UK trials COV001 and COV002, which included a single-blind randomized controlled phase 2/3 trial of AZD1222 (ChAdOx1 nCoV-19) in healthy adults. Trial participant PBMC samples were collected at day 0 and day 28 after the second dose for TCRbeta chain sequencing.

The specimen comprised peripheral blood, sampled 28 days after the second AZD1222 dose. The chain uses TRBV7-6 and TRBJ1-1; TRBD1 is perhaps the D gene, given 6 matching bases. The TCR comes from an adult who received the AZD1222 COVID-19 vaccine. The DNA is TGTGCCAGCAGCTTAGTTGGGGGCGGCGAGGCTTTCTTT. This yields the protein CASSLVGGGEAFF.